This T cell receptor (beta chain) derives from a study of PD-L1 blockade in urothelial cancer (dated by TCRdb to the late 2010s). About the investigation overall: Every patient began therapy at some point between 2013 and 2015 and was given atezolizumab 1,200 mg intravenously every 3 weeks. Durable clinical benefit was defined as progression-free survival longer than 6 months, and TCR features were also tested against progression-free and overall survival. Blood samples were analyzed at two time points: 3 weeks after treatment start (second dose) and 6 weeks after treatment start. Blood samples yielded a median of roughly 140,000 T cells and roughly 83,000 unique TCRs, with median clonality roughly 0.082. Durable clinical benefit was achieved by nine patients but not by the remaining 20. In the same patients, whole exome sequencing and RNA sequencing of pretreatment tumors were performed in addition to TCR sequencing. Pretreatment blood TCR-seq was available for twenty-nine patients, at least one posttreatment blood collection was obtained for about 24 patients, and tumor TCR-seq was available for about 24 patients. An ECOG performance status of 0 or 1 was recorded for the patients, and 0 to 3 prior chemotherapy regimens had been received by the patients. Pretreatment tumor samples, along with matched peripheral blood serially collected before and after atezolizumab treatment, were subjected to TCR sequencing. About 90% of the roughly 30 patients were identified as males with urothelial cancer of bladder origin, and a prior smoking history was reported by 18 of 29 patients. The study, an exploratory multi-omic analysis, examined somatic, immune and clinical correlates of response to PD-L1 blockade with atezolizumab in urothelial cancer.

The time point label of this sample denotes: peripheral blood 6 weeks after treatment start. The cohort comprised roughly 30 patients with locally advanced or metastatic urothelial carcinoma treated at Memorial Sloan Kettering on a trial protocol. Peripheral blood mononuclear cells were collected pretreatment and during treatment, with between 1 and 8 total time points per patient. The Qiagen DNeasy Blood extraction kit was used to purify genomic DNA from total PBMCs and from tumor samples. Collected pretreatment and during treatment, PBMCs were isolated and stored as previously described. Synthetic TCR analog templates were spiked into each PCR to estimate absolute template abundance from read counts. TCRbeta CDR3 regions were amplified from genomic DNA with bias-controlled V and J gene primers using the immunoSEQ assay. Sequencing of rearranged TCRbeta segments was done at approximately 20X coverage. The authors' analysis ran thus. Sequencing errors were corrected by clustering and CDR3s were annotated against IMGT to assign V, D and J genes. Out-of-frame and stop-codon sequences were excluded, and only productive TCRbeta rearrangements were used in downstream analyses. To compute clonality, Shannon entropy was normalized by the log of the number of unique productive sequences and then subtracted from one. Clones differing between time points or between blood and tumor were identified by Fisher's exact test with Benjamini-Hochberg correction at adjusted p below 0.01. Entries here come from immuneACCESS through TCRdb and include only in-frame sequences with V and J called. Some clones fail to appear in such tables; in the studies checked, an unresolved V gene covers under half of the shortfall, and the cause of the remainder is unknown. The V and J calls and clone size are taken from that table; D and trimming were inferred from the DNA. The sample table holds nearly 50,000 clones, of which roughly 88% were seen once. The top ten hold about 2% of the sample.

What the authors observed across the whole study: Among patients with durable benefit, tumor-associated TCR clones showed greater expansion in peripheral blood 3 weeks after treatment started (n of about 21, p = 0.022). Because the sample size was small (n of about 27) and many exploratory analyses were performed, the results are intended to be hypothesis-generating. A pretreatment peripheral blood TCR clonality below the median was linked to improved progression-free and overall survival.

Comment on this clone: Its antigen is not yet known. Base qualities are not at hand, and no much larger clone is one base apart.

From its cysteine to its phenylalanine, the CDR3 spans 15 amino acids. Only the CDR3 DNA is retained, 45 bases long and in frame from the first base. Via the germline V gene (reference sequence), CDR1 is MNHEY and CDR2 SMNVEV. Trimming removed 5 bases from V and 2 bases from J, leaving 12 bases between the germline ends. This material consisted of PBMCs, taken around atezolizumab (anti-PD-L1) treatment. Recombination joined TRBV27 with TRBJ2-2, and TRBD1 may be the D gene, going by 5 matching bases. This clonotype was sampled from a man in his fifties with urothelial cancer. The nucleotides are TGTGCCAGCAGTCCTACGTGGACAAACACCGGGGAGCTGTTTTTT. Translated, this is CASSPTWTNTGELFF.